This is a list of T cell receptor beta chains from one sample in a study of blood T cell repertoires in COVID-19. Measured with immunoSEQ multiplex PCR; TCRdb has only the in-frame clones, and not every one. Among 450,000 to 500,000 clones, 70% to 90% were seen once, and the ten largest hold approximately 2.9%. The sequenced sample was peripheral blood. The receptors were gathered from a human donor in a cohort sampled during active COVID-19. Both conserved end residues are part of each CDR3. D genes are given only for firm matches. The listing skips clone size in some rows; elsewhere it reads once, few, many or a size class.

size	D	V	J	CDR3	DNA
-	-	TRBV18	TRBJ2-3	CASLQGSDTDTQYF	TGTGCCAGCTTACAGGGATCTGACACAGATACGCAGTATTTT
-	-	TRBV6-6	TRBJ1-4	CASTPRSGTNEKLFF	TGTGCCAGCACCCCCCGTTCGGGAACTAATGAAAAACTGTTTTTT
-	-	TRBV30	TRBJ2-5	CACQGGQGAGETQYF	TGTGCCTGCCAGGGGGGGCAGGGGGCAGGGGAGACCCAGTACTTC
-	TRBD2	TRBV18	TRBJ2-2	CASSPGQAGGHNTGELFF	TGTGCCAGCTCACCAGGTCAAGCGGGAGGGCATAACACCGGGGAGCTGTTTTTT
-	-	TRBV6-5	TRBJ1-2	CASSYFRGSYGYTF	TGTGCCAGCAGTTACTTTAGGGGTTCCTATGGCTACACCTTC
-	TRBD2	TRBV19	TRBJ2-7	CASSVVAGGPGEQYF	TGTGCCAGTAGTGTCGTAGCGGGAGGGCCGGGGGAGCAGTACTTC
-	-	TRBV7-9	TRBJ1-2	CASSLGQNNYGYTF	TGTGCCAGCAGCTTAGGACAGAATAACTATGGCTACACCTTC
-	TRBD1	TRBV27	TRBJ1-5	CASSLTGGSNQPQHF	TGTGCCAGCAGTTTAACAGGGGGAAGCAATCAGCCCCAGCATTTT
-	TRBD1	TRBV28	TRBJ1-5	CASFRSRGAQPQHF	TGTGCCAGCTTCAGAAGCAGGGGGGCGCAGCCCCAGCATTTT
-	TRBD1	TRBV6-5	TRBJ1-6	CASSFRGLTYNSPLHF	TGTGCCAGCAGTTTTAGGGGGCTCACCTATAATTCACCCCTCCACTTT
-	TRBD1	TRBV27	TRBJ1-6	CASSLSDRTNSPLHF	TGTGCCAGCAGTTTATCGGACAGGACCAATTCACCCCTCCACTTT
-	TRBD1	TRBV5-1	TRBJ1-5	CASRLTGGDQPQHF	TGCGCCAGCAGGTTGACAGGGGGCGACCAGCCCCAGCATTTT
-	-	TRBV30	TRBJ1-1	CAWGELNTEAFF	TGTGCCTGGGGGGAGCTGAACACTGAAGCTTTCTTT
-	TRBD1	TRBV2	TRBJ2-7	CASSYRGLVNEQYF	TGTGCCAGCAGTTACAGGGGATTGGTAAACGAGCAGTACTTC
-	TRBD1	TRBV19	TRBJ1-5	CASSISPGGRQPQHF	TGTGCCAGTAGTATTTCTCCAGGGGGAAGGCAGCCCCAGCATTTT
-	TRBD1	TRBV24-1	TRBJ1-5	CATSDYRGPQHF	TGTGCCACCAGTGACTACAGGGGGCCCCAGCATTTT
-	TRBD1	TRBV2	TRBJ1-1	CASAPRGQLNTEAFF	TGTGCCAGCGCACCGAGGGGACAGTTGAACACTGAAGCTTTCTTT
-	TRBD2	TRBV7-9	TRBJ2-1	CASSPSGSDGDEQFF	TGTGCCAGCAGTCCTAGCGGGAGTGATGGCGATGAGCAGTTCTTC
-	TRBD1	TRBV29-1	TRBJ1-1	CSVGQGVNTEAFF	TGCAGCGTGGGACAGGGGGTGAACACTGAAGCTTTCTTT
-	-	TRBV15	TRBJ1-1	CATSRGQWQAFF	TGTGCCACCAGCAGAGGACAATGGCAAGCTTTCTTT
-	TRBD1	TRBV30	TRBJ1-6	CAWSPGQGTKNSPLHF	TGTGCCTGGAGTCCGGGACAGGGGACGAAGAATTCACCCCTCCACTTT
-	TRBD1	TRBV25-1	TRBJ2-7	CASSEFGTGNSYEQYF	TGTGCCAGCAGTGAATTCGGGACAGGGAACTCCTACGAGCAGTACTTC
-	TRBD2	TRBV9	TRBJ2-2	CASSFYPSGNTGELFF	TGTGCCAGCAGCTTTTACCCTAGCGGGAACACCGGGGAGCTGTTTTTT
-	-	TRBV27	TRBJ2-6	CASSLEGAGRPGANVLTF	TGTGCCAGCAGTTTGGAGGGGGCGGGACGACCTGGGGCCAACGTCCTGACTTTC
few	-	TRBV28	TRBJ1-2	CASSPLQGERWGYTF	TGTGCCAGCAGCCCCCTACAGGGTGAAAGGTGGGGCTACACCTTC
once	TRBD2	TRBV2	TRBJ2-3	CASSWTSGYTDTQYF	TGTGCCAGCAGTTGGACTAGCGGGTATACAGATACGCAGTATTTT
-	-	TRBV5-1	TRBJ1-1	CASSLAGDAAEAFF	TGCGCCAGCAGCTTGGCCGGGGATGCCGCTGAAGCTTTCTTT
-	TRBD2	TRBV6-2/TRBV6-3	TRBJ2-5	CASSRSSGSKETQYF	TGTGCCAGCAGTAGATCTAGCGGGAGCAAAGAGACCCAGTACTTC
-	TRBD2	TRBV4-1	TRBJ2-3	CASSLPYGTSGSWVGSDTQYF	TGCGCCAGCAGCCTTCCTTACGGGACTAGCGGGAGCTGGGTTGGTTCAGATACGCAGTATTTT
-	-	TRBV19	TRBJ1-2	CASSIGGSLIYGYTF	TGTGCCAGTAGTATAGGCGGCAGTCTAATCTATGGCTACACCTTC
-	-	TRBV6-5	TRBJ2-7	CASRGTQSSYEQYF	TGTGCCAGCAGAGGGACACAATCATCCTACGAGCAGTACTTC
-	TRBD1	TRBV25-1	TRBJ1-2	CASSESHRGRGYTF	TGTGCCAGCAGTGAATCTCACAGGGGAAGAGGCTACACCTTC
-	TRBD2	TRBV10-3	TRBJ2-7	CAIKTSGSYEQYF	TGTGCCATCAAGACTAGCGGGAGCTACGAGCAGTACTTC
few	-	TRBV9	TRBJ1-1	CASSVGRHTEAFF	TGTGCCAGCAGCGTGGGGCGGCACACTGAAGCTTTCTTT
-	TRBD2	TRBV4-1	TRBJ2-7	CASSHELAGPEQYF	TGCGCCAGCAGCCATGAACTAGCGGGACCCGAGCAGTACTTC
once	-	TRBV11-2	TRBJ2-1	CASSPGGFTSEQFF	TGTGCCAGCAGCCCTGGGGGGTTCACTTCAGAGCAGTTCTTC
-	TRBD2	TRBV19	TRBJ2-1	CASSQLAGGYNEQFF	TGTGCCAGTAGTCAACTAGCGGGAGGATACAATGAGCAGTTCTTC
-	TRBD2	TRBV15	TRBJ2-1	CATSRELAREQFF	TGTGCCACCAGCAGAGAACTAGCGCGTGAGCAGTTCTTC
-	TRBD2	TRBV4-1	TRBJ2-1	CASSKAGTSGYNEQFF	TGCGCCAGCAGCAAAGCCGGGACTAGCGGTTACAATGAGCAGTTCTTC
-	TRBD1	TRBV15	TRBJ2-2	CATSRHFTGDTGELFF	TGTGCCACCAGCAGACATTTTACAGGGGACACCGGGGAGCTGTTTTTT
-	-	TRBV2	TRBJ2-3	CASSMTRSTDTQYF	TGTGCCAGCAGTATGACTAGGAGCACAGATACGCAGTATTTT
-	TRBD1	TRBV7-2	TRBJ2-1	CASSLTLQGEHFF	TGTGCCAGCAGCTTGACCCTACAGGGGGAGCATTTCTTC
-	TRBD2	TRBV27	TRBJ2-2	CASSTSGHVNTGELFF	TGTGCCAGCAGTACTAGCGGCCATGTGAACACCGGGGAGCTGTTTTTT